The clone carrying this T cell receptor beta chain has just a few counts. No antigen is known for it. This entry comes from a study of cytomegalovirus exposure and HLA in healthy donors. Primers: 60 Vbeta forward and 13 Jbeta reverse. Assay used: immunoSEQ multiplex PCR; TCRdb lists only in-frame clones, some missing. The data show roughly 140,000 clones, 64% seen once. CDR1 and CDR2 (germline): MNHEY, SMNVEV (reference sequence). J was trimmed by 2 bases and V by 9 bases; bases with no gene match: 6. The CDR3 runs 13 residues. The study, taken as a whole, reports: The dataset shows that most TCR sequences were rare, while some public TCRs occurred in many donors. An apparent linkage of common viral pathogens to several of the most significant clusters emerged in a later analysis. Clonal expansion was found to be greater in HLA-associated TCR beta chains than in equally common others in a later analysis.

The source material was PBMCs. This rearrangement joins TRBV27 to TRBJ2-5; 7 bases map to TRBD1. The TCR was taken from a woman in her thirties in good health and CMV-seropositive. Here the CDR3 reads CASWDSLQETQYF. CDR3 bases: TGTGCCAGTTGGGACAGCTTGCAAGAGACCCAGTACTTC.